This TCR beta chain is from a study of cytomegalovirus exposure and HLA in healthy donors. Study-level results: An analysis was carried out later, and it reportedly showed fewer N-insertions in an Asian-associated ancestry cluster than the approximately 700-donor mean. Sequencing likely produced, as an artifact, a cluster of highly shared sequence variants.

The PCR used 60 Vbeta and 13 Jbeta primers. The assay was immunoSEQ multiplex PCR, and TCRdb's table has in-frame clones only and misses some. The sample has approximately 160,000 clones, about four fifths seen once. V gave up 6 bases and J gave up 0 bases, with 12 bases separating them. This CDR3 has 14 amino acids. The V gene's germline CDR1 is SGHAT and CDR2 FQNNGV. Participants comprised healthy donors of bone marrow. Though nominally healthy at sampling, donors likely had unrecorded immune exposures. As for this clone: Its matching antigen is unknown.

Material for sequencing was PBMCs. The chain combines TRBV11-2 with TRBJ2-7; D perhaps matches TRBD1 (5 bases). The receptor's source is a man aged 30-40 years in good health and CMV-seropositive. Written as DNA, the CDR3 is TGTGCCAGCAGTCCTCCCGACAGCTCCTACGAGCAGTACTTC. Its translation: CASSPPDSSYEQYF.